The 5 T cell receptor beta chains below all came from one sample that was sequenced in a study of tumor-infiltrating lymphocytes in oesophageal squamous cell carcinoma. TCRdb re-called the PCR reads through MiXCR, storing one row per CDR3 protein. The sample holds around 19,000 distinct CDR3 sequences, roughly 40% seen once. The sequenced sample consisted of normal esophageal tissue next to the tumor. The receptors originated from a female donor with esophageal squamous cell carcinoma.

This clonotype appeared many times. The chain carries TRBV24-1 and TRBJ2-2; tentatively, D is TRBD1 (6 bases). Germline values: CDR1 KGHDR, CDR2 SFDVKD. V gave up 7 bases and J gave up 6 bases, with 11 bases separating them. CDR3 length equals 13 residues. The DNA for the CDR3 is TGTGCCACCAGACAACAGGGCCCCGGGGAGCTGTTTTTT. It yields the protein CATRQQGPGELFF.

The sample holds many counts of this clonotype. The V gene is TRBV4-1, the J gene TRBJ1-4, with 7 positions matching TRBD1. CDR1 and CDR2 (germline): MGHRA, YSYEKL. The CDR3 sequence is 15 residues long. V lost 7 bases and J lost 4; bases outside the gene matches: 9. The DNA for the CDR3 is TGCGCCAGCACCGCACTAGACAGGGATAATGAAAAACTGTTTTTT. Translated: CASTALDRDNEKLFF.

This clonotype was recorded many times. The V and J genes are TRBV28 and TRBJ2-1, with 9 bases that match TRBD1. The end of the DNA aligns better with TRBJ2-7, so the J call may be wrong. Germline V gives CDR1 MDHEN, CDR2 SYDVKM. This CDR3 comprises 15 residues. The DNA of the CDR3 is TGTGCCAGCAGTCTCGCCGGGACAGGGATCACAGGGCAGTACTTC. Protein product: CASSLAGTGITGQYF.

J is TRBJ2-2 and V is TRBV6-1; perhaps D is TRBD1 or TRBD2 (5 bases each). Trimming took 4 bases from V and 7 from J, leaving 16 bases between them. Germline V gives CDR1 MNHNS, CDR2 SASEGT. CDR3 size: 15 residues. The CDR3 here is CASSGPRGASGELFF. The CDR3 DNA is TGTGCCAGCAGTGGGCCGAGAGGGGCCAGCGGGGAGCTGTTTTTT.

CDR3 in amino acids: CASSPKIAASTDTQYF. Written as DNA, the CDR3 is TGTGCCAGCAGTCCGAAAATAGCGGCTAGCACAGATACGCAGTATTTT. The chain uses TRBV7-6 and TRBJ2-3, with D possibly matching TRBD2 (6 bases). Looked up from germline, CDR1 is SGHVS and CDR2 is FNYEAQ. The CDR3 runs 16 residues. Deletions cut 6 bases from V and 0 bases from J, with 16 bases between.